This entry lists 25 T cell receptor beta chains sequenced from one sample in a study of T cells after yellow fever vaccination. Each CDR3 protein gets one entry after TCRdb re-called the 5' RACE reads with MiXCR. Of about 94,000 distinct CDR3 sequences listed, 8% to 10% are singletons. The source material was CD8+ T cells not binding an NS4B(214-222) dextramer, sorted from PBMCs, sampled roughly 14 days after the first yellow fever vaccination. These receptors were taken from a man between 18 and 29 years old who received the YFV17D yellow fever vaccine.

This clonotype has at least ten counts. The CDR3 sequence: CASSSIVGNRDNPYEQYF. DNA for the CDR3: TGCGCCAGCAGCTCGATTGTAGGGAATCGGGACAACCCCTACGAGCAGTACTTC. V gene TRBV5-1 combines with J gene TRBJ2-7; TRBD1 might be the D (6 bases). The V and J ends lost 3 bases and 2 bases respectively, with 24 bases between them. Germline lookup yields CDR1 SGHRS and CDR2 YFSETQ. The CDR3 is 18 amino acids.

This chain uses TRBV20-1 with TRBJ2-5, with 10 bases that match TRBD2. The length of the CDR3 is 17 residues. Germline V gene lookup returns CDR1 DFQATT and CDR2 SNEGSKA (reference sequence). The CDR3 nucleotides are TGCAGCGGAGTGCTATCCGGGACTAGCGTGTACCAAGAGACCCAGTACTTC. Translating gives CSGVLSGTSVYQETQYF.

This clonotype was counted a few times. The V call is TRBV11-2, the J call TRBJ2-2; D is tentatively TRBD1 or TRBD2 (6 bases each). The germline V and J ends were trimmed by 2 bases and 4 bases, with 14 bases remaining between them. Germline CDR1 reads SGHAT; CDR2 reads FQNNGV. The CDR3 extends over 16 amino acids. CDR3 protein: CASSLHGGDTTGELFF. In nucleotides, the CDR3 is TGTGCCAGCAGCTTACACGGCGGGGACACCACCGGGGAGCTGTTTTTT. Full variable domain (remainder filled in from reference TRBV11-2 and TRBJ2-2): EAGVAQSPRYKIIEKRQSVAFWCNPISGHATLYWYQQILGQGPKLLIQFQNNGVVDDSQLPKDRFSAERLKGVDSTLKIQPAKLEDSAVYLCASSLHGGDTTGELFFGEGSRLTVL.

The DNA for the CDR3 is TGCAGTGCTATCAAGTTAACCTACAATGAGCAGTTCTTC. Protein product: CSAIKLTYNEQFF. The rearrangement joins TRBV20-1 to TRBJ2-1; no reliable D call. V lost 4 bases and J 2 bases, leaving 9 bases between the germline ends. Germline V gene lookup returns CDR1 DFQATT and CDR2 SNEGSKA (reference sequence). CDR3 length: 13 residues.

The J gene is TRBJ1-6, the V gene TRBV13; D is unresolved. This CDR3 region has 16 residues. Germline-derived CDR1 and CDR2 are PRHDT and FYEKMQ (reference sequence). V lost 0 bases and J lost 3, with 9 bases in between. CDR3 region: CASSLGRQLYNSPLHF. In DNA, the CDR3 is TGTGCCAGCAGCTTAGGGCGGCAACTCTATAATTCACCCCTCCACTTT.

Only a few counts were recorded for this clonotype. The chain uses TRBV7-8 and TRBJ2-2; D unclear. In germline, CDR1 is SGHVS, CDR2 FQNEAQ. Trimming left V 5 bases short and J 0 bases short, with 7 bases between. The CDR3 covers 14 residues. In DNA form, the CDR3 reads TGTGCCAGCAGCGCCGGACCGAACACCGGGGAGCTGTTTTTT. Encoded protein: CASSAGPNTGELFF.

This chain connects TRBV6-4 to TRBJ1-1; no clear D. The germline V and J ends were trimmed by 0 bases and 0 bases, with 14 bases remaining between them. The CDR3 sequence is 17 residues long. Germline V gene lookup returns CDR1 MRHNA and CDR2 SNTAGT. The CDR3 region is CASSDSSKRLLNTEAFF. In DNA, the CDR3 is TGTGCCAGCAGTGACTCGAGCAAGAGACTGCTGAACACTGAAGCTTTCTTT.

This clonotype has a handful of counts. CDR3 protein: CSARDSAGVAGGPADTQYF. The DNA of the CDR3 is TGCAGTGCTAGAGATTCGGCGGGTGTGGCGGGGGGGCCGGCAGATACGCAGTATTTT. This chain uses TRBV20-1 with TRBJ2-3, with 9 bases aligning to TRBD2. Germline V lookup: CDR1 DFQATT, CDR2 SNEGSKA (reference sequence). The V segment lost 0 bases and the J segment 4 bases; nucleotides outside the gene matches: 17. The length of the CDR3 is 19 residues.

This clonotype showed up just a few times. V gene TRBV6-2 or TRBV6-3 combines with J gene TRBJ2-7; D remains ambiguous. Germline assignment: CDR1 MNHEY and CDR2 SVGEGT. Trimming shortened V by 0 bases and J by 7 bases, and 10 bases separated the two germline ends. CDR3 length: 13 residues. CDR3 coding DNA: TGTGCCAGCAGTTACTCCCCATTTGGTGAGCAGTACGTC. This gives the protein CASSYSPFGEQYV.

Only one count was recorded for this clonotype. An end of the junction differs from the germline gene, which may be a read error. V is TRBV11-2 and J is TRBJ2-3; D may correspond to TRBD1 or TRBD2 (6 bases each). The CDR3 length is 20 residues. Germline loops: CDR1 SGHAT, CDR2 FQNNGV. CDR3 loop: CATSSDRDHRRRGDTDTQYF. CDR3 sequence (DNA): TGTGCCACCAGCTCTGACCGGGACCACAGGAGGAGGGGGGACACAGATACGCAGTATTTT.

Only a few counts were recorded for this clonotype. The chain employs TRBV7-9 and TRBJ2-2, with TRBD1 matching over 7 bases. The germline CDR1 and CDR2 sequences are SEHNR and FQNEAQ (reference sequence). The CDR3 length is 16 residues. V dropped 6 bases and J dropped 4; count of bases not matched to a gene: 11. CDR3 amino acids: CASRYRPGQLTGELFF. The DNA of the CDR3 is TGTGCCAGCAGGTATAGACCGGGACAGCTCACCGGGGAGCTGTTTTTT.

The CDR3 sequence: CASSLFVGNNQPQHF. CDR3 bases: TGTGCCAGCAGCTTATTTGTAGGAAACAATCAGCCCCAGCATTTT. The rearrangement joins TRBV7-2 to TRBJ1-5; D call uncertain. The V end was cut by 2 bases, the J end by 3 bases, with 11 bases between. This CDR3 comprises 15 residues. Germline values: CDR1 SGHTA, CDR2 FQGNSA.

J is TRBJ2-7 and V is TRBV20-1, with a tentative D call TRBD1 (5 bases). This CDR3 has 15 amino acids. Trimming removed 0 bases at V and 2 bases at J, with 14 bases between. Germline loops: CDR1 DFQATT, CDR2 SNEGSKA (reference sequence). The CDR3 DNA follows: TGCAGTGCTAGAGATCCCCTCGACAGACCCTACGAGCAGTACGTC. Translated, it gives CSARDPLDRPYEQYV.

The chain carries TRBV29-1 and TRBJ2-1, with a tentative D call TRBD2 (6 bases). CDR3 length: 15 amino acids. Trimming stripped 2 bases from V and 4 bases from J, with 15 bases between. CDR1 and CDR2 (germline): SQVTM, ANQGSEA. The CDR3 spells CSVEISPGLYNEQFF. The CDR3 coding sequence is TGCAGCGTTGAAATCAGCCCGGGACTTTACAATGAGCAGTTCTTC.

The CDR3 region is CASSPTSGGPDTQYF. The CDR3 DNA reads as TGCGCCAGCAGCCCGACTAGCGGGGGGCCAGATACGCAGTATTTT. This chain uses TRBV5-1 with TRBJ2-3; 13 nucleotides align to TRBD2. Germline CDR1 SGHRS, CDR2 YFSETQ. The length of the CDR3 is 15 residues. V lost 4 bases and J lost 4; bases outside the gene matches: 3.

This sequence joins TRBV28 and TRBJ2-3, with D perhaps TRBD1 (6 bases). This CDR3 spans 15 amino acids. Germline values: CDR1 MDHEN, CDR2 SYDVKM. The V end lost 5 bases, the J end lost 4 bases, and 16 bases lay between the germline ends. CDR3 in DNA: TGTGCCAGCAGTCCCCGACAGGTTAACGCAGATACGCAGTATTTT. Its protein is CASSPRQVNADTQYF.

This clonotype was seen only a few times. The rearrangement links TRBV4-1 to TRBJ2-3; 7 bases fit TRBD2. The CDR3 is 17 residues long. The germline gives CDR1 MGHRA, CDR2 YSYEKL. V lost 0 bases, J lost 4 bases, and 10 bases stayed unmatched. The CDR3 sequence is CASSQEGGEGRSDTQYF. In nucleotides, the CDR3 is TGCGCCAGCAGCCAAGAGGGAGGGGAGGGGAGATCAGATACGCAGTATTTT.

The chain carries TRBV29-1 and TRBJ2-3; 8 bases are shared with TRBD1. The V segment lost 3 bases and the J segment 1 base; nucleotides outside the gene matches: 6. This CDR3 has 15 residues. The germline gives CDR1 SQVTM, CDR2 ANQGSEA. CDR3 nucleotides: TGCAGCGTTGATATGCCAGGGGGCGGCACAGATACGCAGTATTTT. Encoded protein: CSVDMPGGGTDTQYF.

This sequence joins TRBV4-3 and TRBJ2-3; maybe TRBD2 (6 bases). Germline CDR1 reads LGHNA; CDR2 reads YSLEER. Trimming removed 0 bases at V and 7 bases at J, with 8 bases between. The CDR3 is made up of 13 amino acids. CDR3 region: CASSQEEGNTQYF. As DNA, the CDR3 is TGCGCCAGCAGCCAAGAGGAGGGCAATACGCAGTATTTT.

This clonotype was detected many times. The chain carries TRBV5-1 and TRBJ2-2; D assignment may be TRBD1 or TRBD2 (5 bases each). Trimming removed 3 bases from V and 0 bases from J, with 15 bases in between. CDR1 and CDR2 (germline): SGHRS, YFSETQ. This CDR3 has 17 residues. For the CDR3, the DNA is TGCGCCAGCAGCTCGAACGGGGCTAACGCGAACACCGGGGAGCTGTTTTTT. Residues: CASSSNGANANTGELFF.

In its sample, this clonotype was seen a few times. The V gene is TRBV30, the J gene TRBJ2-5, with D tentatively TRBD1 (5 bases). This CDR3 has 13 residues. The V end lost 2 bases, the J end lost 1 base, and 8 bases lay between the germline ends. Germline values: CDR1 GTSNPN, CDR2 SVGIG (reference sequence). CDR3 nucleotide sequence: TGTGCCTGGAGTTGGGGCCGCCAAGAGACCCAGTACTTC. This gives the protein CAWSWGRQETQYF.

This clonotype appeared a few times. This sequence joins TRBV6-5 and TRBJ2-7, with D maybe TRBD1 (5 bases). V was clipped by 2 bases and J by 6 bases, with 11 bases between them. The germline CDR1 and CDR2 sequences are MNHEY and SVGAGI. The CDR3 is 13 residues long. The CDR3 is CASSYARVSEQYF. The CDR3 bases are TGTGCCAGCAGTTACGCCAGGGTGAGCGAGCAGTACTTC.

This clonotype was recorded a few times. The J gene is TRBJ2-3, the V gene TRBV19; 9 nucleotides match TRBD1. The CDR3 extends over 15 amino acids. Looked up from germline, CDR1 is LNHDA and CDR2 is SQIVND (reference sequence). Losses at the gene ends were 3 bases for V and 4 bases for J; bases not matched to a gene: 5. The DNA of the CDR3 is TGTGCCAGTAGTATTGGACAGGGGCCCGCAGATACGCAGTATTTT. This sequence encodes CASSIGQGPADTQYF.

The rearrangement uses TRBV6-2 or TRBV6-3 and TRBJ2-1; 8 nucleotides line up with TRBD2. The CDR3 spans 16 residues. Germline CDR1 and CDR2: MNHEY and SVGEGT. Trimming took 5 bases from V and 1 from J; bases not matched to a gene: 7. The CDR3 reads CASSLSGNPSYNEQFF. In nucleotides, the CDR3 is TGTGCCAGCAGTCTTAGCGGGAATCCTTCCTACAATGAGCAGTTCTTC.

In its sample, this clonotype was seen many times. The chain links TRBV6-2 or TRBV6-3 to TRBJ2-1; 13 nucleotides match TRBD2. The CDR3 consists of 14 residues. The J segment lost 8 bases and the V segment lost 6 bases, leaving 4 bases of the junction unmatched. CDR1 MNHEY and CDR2 SVGEGT come from the germline V gene. CDR3 nucleotide sequence: TGTGCCAGCAGCGGGACTAGCGGGGAATATGAGCAGTTCTTC. Its translation is CASSGTSGEYEQFF.